These T cell receptor beta chains were read from a single sample in a study of cytomegalovirus exposure and HLA in healthy donors. Measured with immunoSEQ multiplex PCR; TCRdb has only the in-frame clones, and not every one. The table has more than 100,000 clones, nearly 80% seen once; the top ten hold less than 1.1%. The specimen was PBMCs. The receptors were gathered from a male donor in good health and CMV-seronegative. Each CDR3 is given with its conserved first and last residue. The D gene is left open where the match is weak. Size is omitted from some rows. Given values are once, few, many or a class for expanded clones.

>TRBJ1-4|TRBD1|TRBV11-2|-
CASSHSGTGTEKLFF
TGTGCCAGCAGCCACTCCGGGACAGGGACTGAAAAACTGTTTTTT
>TRBJ1-2|TRBD1|TRBV14|-
CASSPLDRANYGYTF
TGTGCCAGCAGCCCCCTCGACAGGGCAAACTATGGCTACACCTTC
>TRBJ2-5|TRBD1|TRBV11-2|-
CASSPIRDRQETQYF
TGTGCCAGCAGCCCCATCCGGGACAGACAAGAGACCCAGTACTTC
>TRBJ1-4|-|TRBV5-3|-
CARSLAFQEVNEKLFF
TGTGCCAGAAGCTTGGCTTTCCAGGAGGTTAATGAAAAACTGTTTTTT
>TRBJ2-2|-|TRBV5-4|-
CASSPQWGGASGELFF
TGTGCCAGCAGCCCCCAATGGGGGGGGGCCAGCGGGGAGCTGTTTTTT
>TRBJ1-3|-|TRBV27|few
CASRATVRNTIYF
TGTGCCAGCAGAGCGACTGTGAGGAACACCATATATTTT
>TRBJ1-6|-|TRBV6-6|few
CASRALSPLHF
TGTGCCAGCAGAGCCCTTTCACCCCTCCACTTT
>TRBJ2-3|-|TRBV9|-
CASSVLGQRTDTQYF
TGTGCCAGCAGCGTTTTGGGGCAGCGCACAGATACGCAGTATTTT
>TRBJ2-5|TRBD2|TRBV4-2|-
CASSQGLLAEETQYF
TGTGCCAGCAGCCAAGGCCTACTAGCGGAAGAGACCCAGTACTTC
>TRBJ2-2|TRBD2|TRBV10-3|-
CAIRTGTSGLNTGELFF
TGTGCCATCAGGACCGGGACTAGCGGATTGAACACCGGGGAGCTGTTTTTT
>TRBJ2-7|-|TRBV4-3|-
CASSPARGPVYEQYF
TGCGCCAGCAGCCCGGCTCGTGGGCCGGTCTACGAGCAGTACTTC
>TRBJ1-6|-|TRBV19|-
CASRLGHNDSPLHF
TGTGCCAGTAGGCTCGGACATAATGATTCACCCCTCCACTTT
>TRBJ2-3|TRBD2|TRBV18|-
CASSPSSGGAGDTQYF
TGTGCCAGCTCACCGTCTAGCGGGGGGGCCGGAGATACGCAGTATTTT
>TRBJ1-1|-|TRBV30|-
CAWSVYSSATEAFF
TGTGCCTGGAGTGTATATTCCTCAGCGACTGAAGCTTTCTTT
>TRBJ1-5|-|TRBV19|-
CASTESGQIYSNQPQHF
TGTGCCAGTACTGAATCCGGACAGATATATAGCAATCAGCCCCAGCATTTT
>TRBJ2-1|TRBD1|TRBV6-5|-
CASSYASGQGINEQFF
TGTGCCAGCAGTTACGCGTCGGGACAGGGTATTAATGAGCAGTTCTTC
>TRBJ1-2|TRBD1|TRBV30|-
CAWRGGGGGNYGYTF
TGTGCCTGGAGAGGAGGAGGGGGCGGAAACTATGGCTACACCTTC
>TRBJ1-3|TRBD1|TRBV7-9|-
CASSRRTGNSGNTIYF
TGTGCCAGCAGCCGTCGGACAGGGAACTCTGGAAACACCATATATTTT
>TRBJ2-1|TRBD2|TRBV7-2|-
CASSSSGVYNEQFF
TGTGCCAGCAGCTCTAGCGGAGTTTACAATGAGCAGTTCTTC
>TRBJ2-3|-|TRBV30|-
CAWSSIRRTQYF
TGTGCCTGGAGCTCAATACGGAGGACGCAGTATTTT
>TRBJ1-2|-|TRBV6-1|-
CASVRGGYTF
TGTGCCAGCGTTAGGGGGGGCTACACCTTC
>TRBJ2-1|-|TRBV10-1|-
CASSVAGRGETQFF
TGCGCCAGCAGTGTTGCGGGACGGGGAGAGACCCAGTTCTTC
>TRBJ1-5|-|TRBV19|-
CASSDQGFSNQPQHF
TGTGCCAGTAGCGATCAGGGTTTCAGCAATCAGCCCCAGCATTTT
>TRBJ2-7|-|TRBV5-1|once
CASSLAATYEQYF
TGCGCCAGCAGCTTGGCCGCTACCTACGAGCAGTACTTC
>TRBJ1-1|-|TRBV5-1|few
CASSPSAGILAEAFF
TGCGCCAGCAGCCCCTCCGCGGGGATTCTGGCTGAAGCTTTCTTT
>TRBJ1-2|-|TRBV29-1|-
CSVEDLNYGYTF
TGCAGCGTGGAGGATCTTAACTATGGCTACACCTTC
>TRBJ2-2|TRBD1|TRBV7-9|-
CASSSGQGDTGELFF
TGTGCCAGCAGCTCGGGACAGGGAGACACCGGGGAGCTGTTTTTT
>TRBJ1-2|TRBD1|TRBV19|-
CASRGQGRDYGYTF
TGTGCCAGTAGGGGACAGGGACGGGACTATGGCTACACCTTC
>TRBJ2-1|TRBD1|TRBV7-9|-
CASSLQGTDNEQFF
TGTGCCAGCAGCTTACAAGGGACAGACAATGAGCAGTTCTTC
>TRBJ1-1|-|TRBV10-3|-
CAISAGRGNTEAFF
TGTGCCATCAGTGCAGGCCGGGGGAACACTGAAGCTTTCTTT
>TRBJ1-3|TRBD1|TRBV7-2|once
CASSLARGTALSGNTIYF
TGTGCCAGCAGCTTAGCGAGGGGGACAGCGCTCTCTGGAAACACCATATATTTT
>TRBJ2-7|TRBD2|TRBV27|-
CASSLLAGEFGVGEQYF
TGTGCCAGCAGTTTACTAGCGGGGGAGTTTGGGGTGGGGGAGCAGTACTTC
>TRBJ1-5|TRBD1|TRBV2|once
CASSGQGAKYQPQHF
TGTGCCAGCAGTGGACAGGGGGCTAAGTATCAGCCCCAGCATTTT
>TRBJ1-2|TRBD1|TRBV5-6|few
CASRGQGAAGYTF
TGTGCCAGCAGAGGACAGGGGGCAGCCGGCTACACCTTC
>TRBJ2-1|-|TRBV9|-
CASSVETASSYNEQFF
TGTGCCAGCAGCGTAGAGACAGCTAGCTCCTACAATGAGCAGTTCTTC
>TRBJ2-3|-|TRBV7-2|-
CASSLETLRVPEDF
TGTGCCAGCAGCTTAGAAACACTGCGGGTCCCGGAGGATTTT
>TRBJ1-2|-|TRBV2|few
CASMLDQGRGYTF
TGTGCCAGCATGCTGGACCAGGGCAGGGGCTACACCTTC
>TRBJ1-1|TRBD1|TRBV27|-
CASSSRGLPVGEAFF
TGTGCCAGCAGTTCAAGGGGGCTGCCGGTCGGTGAAGCTTTCTTT
>TRBJ2-7|TRBD2|TRBV19|-
CASTGEGARYEQYF
TGTGCCAGTACCGGGGAGGGAGCTAGGTACGAGCAGTACTTC
>TRBJ1-1|-|TRBV27|many
CASSHLRAGPSTEAFF
TGTGCCAGCTCCCACCTCCGAGCAGGGCCCAGCACTGAAGCTTTCTTT